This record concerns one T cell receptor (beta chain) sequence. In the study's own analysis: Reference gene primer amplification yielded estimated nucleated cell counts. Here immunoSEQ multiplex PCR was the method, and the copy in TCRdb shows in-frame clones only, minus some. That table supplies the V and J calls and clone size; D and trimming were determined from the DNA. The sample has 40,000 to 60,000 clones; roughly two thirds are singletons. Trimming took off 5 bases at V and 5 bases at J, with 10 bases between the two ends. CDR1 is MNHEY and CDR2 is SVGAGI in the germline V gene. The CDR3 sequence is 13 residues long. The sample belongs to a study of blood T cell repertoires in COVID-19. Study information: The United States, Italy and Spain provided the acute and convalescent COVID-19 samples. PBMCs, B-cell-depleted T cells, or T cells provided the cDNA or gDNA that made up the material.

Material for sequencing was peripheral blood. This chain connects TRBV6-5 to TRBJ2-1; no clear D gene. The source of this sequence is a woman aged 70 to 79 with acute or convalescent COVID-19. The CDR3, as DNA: TGTGCCAGCAGTACCGACTGGAACAATGAGCAGTTCTTC. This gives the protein CASSTDWNNEQFF.